Listed here are 5 T cell receptor beta chains from one sample, sequenced in a study of blood T cell repertoires in COVID-19 (dated by TCRdb to about 2020). The library relied on the immunoSEQ multiplex PCR assay. Not all clones reach the TCRdb copy of this immuneACCESS table, which keeps in-frame sequences only. Checked studies attribute under half of the gap to unresolved V genes and leave the rest unexplained. The sample has approximately 300,000 clones on record, 90% of them singletons. The top ten constitute roughly 7% of the sample. Sequences were obtained from peripheral blood. The source is a woman in her twenties or thirties with COVID-19, enrolled during active disease.

The J gene is TRBJ1-4, the V gene TRBV30, with D tentatively TRBD1 (6 bases). The CDR3 is 16 amino acids. V lost 0 bases and J lost 4, with 15 bases in between. From germline, CDR1 is GTSNPN and CDR2 SVGIG (reference sequence). CDR3 in DNA: TGTGCCTGGAGTGTGTCCGGACAGAGACATAATGAAAAACTGTTTTTT. Translating it yields CAWSVSGQRHNEKLFF.

The chain combines TRBV6-2 or TRBV6-3 with TRBJ2-6, with D possibly being TRBD1 (5 bases). The germline V gene has CDR1 MNHEY and CDR2 SVGEGT. V dropped 5 bases and J dropped 1 base, with 9 bases sitting between them. This CDR3 is built from 15 residues. The CDR3 loop is CASSQDRSGANVLTF. Here the CDR3 DNA reads TGTGCCAGCAGTCAAGACAGATCTGGGGCCAACGTCCTGACTTTC.

The chain employs TRBV6-7 and TRBJ1-6; 10 nucleotides agree with TRBD1. TRBV6-7 is identified as an open reading frame with a role that is uncertain. The trim removed 5 bases at V and 0 bases at J, leaving 1 base unmatched. The CDR3 runs to 16 residues. The chain's CDR3 is CASSRTGGSYNSPLHF. The CDR3, as DNA: TGTGCCAGCAGTAGGACAGGGGGCTCCTATAATTCACCCCTCCACTTT.

The chain uses TRBV19 and TRBJ1-1; no definite D call. Trimming cost V 3 bases and J 10 bases, with 12 bases left between them. This CDR3 has 12 residues. Germline V gene data show CDR1 as LNHDA and CDR2 as SQIVND (reference sequence). The CDR3 nucleotides are TGTGCCAGTAGTATCGGGATAGGTGGAGCTTTCTTT. Protein sequence: CASSIGIGGAFF.

The rearrangement links TRBV7-2 to TRBJ2-7, with unresolved D. Germline values: CDR1 SGHTA, CDR2 FQGNSA. The CDR3 length is 15 residues. Trimming pared 1 base from V and 0 bases from J, leaving 10 bases between. The CDR3 DNA sequence: TGTGCCAGCAGCTTAGGACCGCCTAGCTCCTACGAGCAGTACTTC. This translates into CASSLGPPSSYEQYF.